This TCR beta chain was documented in a study of T cells expressing NK-cell markers. Study-wide points: Dominant NKG2C+ clonotypes were found to form roughly 1.0-7.0% of CD8+ T cells in five to seven donors.

Concerning this clonotype itself: Antigen: not known.

No DNA is given; TCRdb re-called the 5' RACE reads and lists each CDR3 protein once. The listing records 150,000 or so distinct CDR3 sequences. The CDR3 totals 14 residues. Germline V gene lookup returns CDR1 MNHEY and CDR2 SVGAGI. The V call is TRBV6-5, the J call TRBJ1-1; the TCRdb call, TRBD1, lacks DNA for checking. This clonotype originated in a woman in her forties or fifties in good health. Source material: blood T cells: a sorted CD56 or NKG2C T cell subset, CD4+ or CD8+ T cells, or bulk PBMC T cells (not recorded which). The CDR3 here is CASSQDRMNTEAFF.